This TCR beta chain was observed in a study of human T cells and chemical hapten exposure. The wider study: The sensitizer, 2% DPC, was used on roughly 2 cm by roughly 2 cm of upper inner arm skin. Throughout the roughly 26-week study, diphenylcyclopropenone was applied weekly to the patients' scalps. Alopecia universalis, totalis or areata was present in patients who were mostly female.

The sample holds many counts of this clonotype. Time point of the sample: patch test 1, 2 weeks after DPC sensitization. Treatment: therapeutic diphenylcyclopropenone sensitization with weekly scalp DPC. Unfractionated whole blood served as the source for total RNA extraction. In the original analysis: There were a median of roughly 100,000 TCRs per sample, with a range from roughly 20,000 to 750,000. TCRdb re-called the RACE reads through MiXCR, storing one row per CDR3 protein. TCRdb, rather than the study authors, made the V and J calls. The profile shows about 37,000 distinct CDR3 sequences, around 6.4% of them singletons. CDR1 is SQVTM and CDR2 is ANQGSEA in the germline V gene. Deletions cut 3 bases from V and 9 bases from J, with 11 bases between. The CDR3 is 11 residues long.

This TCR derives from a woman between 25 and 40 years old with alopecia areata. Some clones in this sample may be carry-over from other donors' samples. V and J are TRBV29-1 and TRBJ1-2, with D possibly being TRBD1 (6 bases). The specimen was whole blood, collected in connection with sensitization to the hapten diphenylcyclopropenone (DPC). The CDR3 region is CSVEAGESYTF. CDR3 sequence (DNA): TGCAGCGTTGAGGCAGGGGAGAGCTACACCTTC.